The entry that follows covers one T cell receptor beta chain sequence. Its antigen is unidentified. The assay was immunoSEQ multiplex PCR, and TCRdb's table has in-frame clones only and misses some. Altogether a few hundred thousand clones are present, roughly 90% being singletons, with the ten largest covering around 0.88%. The ends lost 7 bases at V and 5 bases at J; junction bases unmatched: 8. Germline V gene sequence: CDR1 LGHNT, CDR2 FRNRAP. The CDR3 sequence is 14 residues long. This entry comes from a study of cytomegalovirus exposure and HLA in healthy donors. Separation from the approximately 690-subject first cohort characterized the roughly 120-subject validation cohort, to which the donors belonged. Study-wide results and caveats: The study listed under 200 cytomegalovirus-associated TCR beta chains.

The V call is TRBV12-5, the J call TRBJ2-5; 9 bases map to TRBD1. Sequenced: PBMCs. The sequence was obtained from a man between 25 and 39 years old in good health and CMV-seronegative. The CDR3 reads CASDRGPSGETQYF. The DNA of the CDR3 is TGTGCTAGTGACAGGGGGCCGTCGGGGGAGACCCAGTACTTC.